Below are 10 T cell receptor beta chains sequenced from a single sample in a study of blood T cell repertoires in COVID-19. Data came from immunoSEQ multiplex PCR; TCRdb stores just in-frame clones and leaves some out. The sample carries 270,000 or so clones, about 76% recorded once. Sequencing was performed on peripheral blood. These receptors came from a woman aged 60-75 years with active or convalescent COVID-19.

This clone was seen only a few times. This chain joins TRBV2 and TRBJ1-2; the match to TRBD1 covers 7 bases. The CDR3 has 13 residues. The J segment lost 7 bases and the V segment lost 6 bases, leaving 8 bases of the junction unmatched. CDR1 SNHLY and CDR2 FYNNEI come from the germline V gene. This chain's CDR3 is CASSSDRVPGYTF. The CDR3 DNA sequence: TGTGCCAGCAGCTCCGACAGGGTGCCTGGCTACACCTTC.

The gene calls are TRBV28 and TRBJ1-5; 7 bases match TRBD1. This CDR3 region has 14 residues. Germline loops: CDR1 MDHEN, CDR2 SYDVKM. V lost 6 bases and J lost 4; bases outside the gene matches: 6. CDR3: CASSLTGLNQPQHF. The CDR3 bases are TGTGCCAGCAGCCTGACAGGGCTTAATCAGCCCCAGCATTTT.

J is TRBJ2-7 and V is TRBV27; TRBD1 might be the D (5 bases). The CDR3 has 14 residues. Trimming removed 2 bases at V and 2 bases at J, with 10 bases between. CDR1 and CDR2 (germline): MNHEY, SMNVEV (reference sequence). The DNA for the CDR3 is TGTGCCAGCAGTTTAGGCCCAGGGCCCTACGAGCAGTACTTC. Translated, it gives CASSLGPGPYEQYF.

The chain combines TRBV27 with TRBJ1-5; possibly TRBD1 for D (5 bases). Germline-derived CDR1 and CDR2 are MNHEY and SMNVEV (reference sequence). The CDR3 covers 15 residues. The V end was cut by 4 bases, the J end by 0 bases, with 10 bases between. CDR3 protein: CASSSRQLSNQPQHF. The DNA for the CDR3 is TGTGCCAGCAGTTCTCGACAGCTTAGCAATCAGCCCCAGCATTTT.

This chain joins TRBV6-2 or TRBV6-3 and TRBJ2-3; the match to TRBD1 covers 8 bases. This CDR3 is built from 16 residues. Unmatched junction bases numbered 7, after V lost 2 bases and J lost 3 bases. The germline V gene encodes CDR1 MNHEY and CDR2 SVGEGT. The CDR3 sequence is CASSYRRTGITDTQYF. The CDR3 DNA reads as TGTGCCAGCAGTTACCGTCGGACAGGGATAACAGATACGCAGTATTTT.

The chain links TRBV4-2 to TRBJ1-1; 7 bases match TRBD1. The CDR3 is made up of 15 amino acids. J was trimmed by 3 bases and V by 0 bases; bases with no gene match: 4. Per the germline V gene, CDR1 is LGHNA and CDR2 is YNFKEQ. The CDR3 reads CASSQDGDRDTEAFF. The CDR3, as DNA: TGTGCCAGCAGCCAAGATGGTGACAGGGACACTGAAGCTTTCTTT.

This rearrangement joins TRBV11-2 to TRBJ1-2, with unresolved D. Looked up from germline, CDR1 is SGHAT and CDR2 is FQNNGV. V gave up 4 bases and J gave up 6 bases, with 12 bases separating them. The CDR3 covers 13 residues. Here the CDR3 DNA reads TGTGCCAGCAGCTCGACCTACACAGATGGCTACACCTTC. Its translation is CASSSTYTDGYTF.

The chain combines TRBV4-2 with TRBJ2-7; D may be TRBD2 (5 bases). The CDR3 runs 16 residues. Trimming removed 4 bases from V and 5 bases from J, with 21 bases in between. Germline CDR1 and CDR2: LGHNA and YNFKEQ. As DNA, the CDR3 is TGTGCCAGCAGCCGGTCGGTTCGGCTAGCCAGCAACGAGCAGTACTTC. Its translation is CASSRSVRLASNEQYF.

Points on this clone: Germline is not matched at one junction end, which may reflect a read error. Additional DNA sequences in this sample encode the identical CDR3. CDR3 sequence: CASSRSDSYGYTF. As DNA, the CDR3 is TGTGCTAGCAGCCGTTCGGACAGCTATGGCTACACCTTC. The chain is built from TRBV11-2 and TRBJ1-2; D possibly corresponds to TRBD1 (6 bases). The CDR3 length is 13 residues. Germline CDR1 and CDR2: SGHAT and FQNNGV.

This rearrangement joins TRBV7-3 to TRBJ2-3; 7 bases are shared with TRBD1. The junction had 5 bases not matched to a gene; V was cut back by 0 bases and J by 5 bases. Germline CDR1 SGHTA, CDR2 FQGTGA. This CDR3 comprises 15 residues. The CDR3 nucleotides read TGTGCCAGCAGCTTAACCCTAGCAGGGGGAGATACGCAGTATTTT. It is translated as CASSLTLAGGDTQYF. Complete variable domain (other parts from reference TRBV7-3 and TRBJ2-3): GAGVSQTPSNKVTEKGKYVELRCDPISGHTALYWYRQSLGQGPEFLIYFQGTGAADDSGLPNDRFFAVRPEGSVSTLKIQRTERGDSAVYLCASSLTLAGGDTQYFGPGTRLTVL.